A selection of T cell receptor beta chains follows, all from one sample in a study of cytomegalovirus exposure and HLA in healthy donors. Only in-frame clones appear in the TCRdb table, and some are missing; sequencing was by immunoSEQ multiplex PCR. The sample includes 150,000 to 180,000 clones, approximately 86% seen only once; the top ten take under 25%. The source material was PBMCs. These receptors all stem from a young man in good health and CMV-seropositive. Each CDR3 is given with its conserved first and last residue. The D gene is left open where the match is weak. Where a row states a size, it is once, few, many or the class of an expanded clone; other rows omit it.

D	V	length	size	J	CDR3	DNA
-	TRBV29-1	13	-	TRBJ2-7	CSVQTGQGYEQYF	TGCAGCGTTCAGACAGGCCAGGGATACGAGCAGTACTTC
TRBD2	TRBV5-1	16	-	TRBJ2-2	CASTEGLAGSTGELFF	TGCGCCAGCACAGAGGGACTAGCGGGGTCCACCGGGGAGCTGTTTTTT
-	TRBV19	11	-	TRBJ2-3	CASSIQNTQYF	TGTGCCAGTAGTATCCAGAATACGCAGTATTTT
TRBD1	TRBV19	16	-	TRBJ1-5	CASSNRDRDSNQPQHF	TGTGCCAGTAGTAACCGGGACAGGGATAGCAATCAGCCCCAGCATTTT
-	TRBV5-1	16	-	TRBJ1-2	CASSVNRDTANYGYTF	TGCGCCAGCAGCGTCAATCGGGACACAGCTAACTATGGCTACACCTTC
-	TRBV4-3	16	-	TRBJ1-2	CASSQDKVTGNYGYTF	TGCGCCAGCAGCCAAGATAAGGTCACAGGGAACTATGGCTACACCTTC
TRBD1	TRBV2	15	-	TRBJ2-7	CASSGLGQDSYEQYF	TGTGCCAGCAGCGGGCTGGGACAGGACTCCTACGAGCAGTACTTC
-	TRBV7-8	13	once	TRBJ1-1	CASNREMNTEAFF	TGTGCCAGCAACCGGGAAATGAACACTGAAGCTTTCTTT
TRBD1	TRBV4-1	16	-	TRBJ2-7	CASSVRGSGQGYEQYF	TGCGCCAGCAGTGTAAGGGGGAGCGGACAGGGCTACGAGCAGTACTTC
TRBD1	TRBV5-1	16	-	TRBJ2-1	CASSPYGTGDYNEQFF	TGCGCCAGCAGCCCGTACGGGACAGGGGACTACAATGAGCAGTTCTTC
-	TRBV5-4	15	few	TRBJ2-2	CASSLSQASPGELFF	TGTGCCAGCAGCTTGAGTCAGGCCTCCCCGGGGGAGCTGTTTTTT
TRBD2	TRBV6-5	14	-	TRBJ2-1	CASSRGLAGGEQFF	TGTGCCAGCAGCCGCGGACTAGCGGGGGGCGAGCAGTTCTTC
-	TRBV7-2	13	-	TRBJ2-1	CASTPSWSEEQFF	TGTGCCAGCACCCCTTCTTGGAGCGAGGAGCAGTTCTTC
TRBD1	TRBV6-5	15	-	TRBJ1-2	CASSPRQGNKDGYTF	TGTGCCAGCAGTCCCCGACAGGGAAATAAGGATGGCTACACCTTC
TRBD1	TRBV6-5	14	-	TRBJ1-2	CATGVRQGAYGYTF	TGTGCCACCGGAGTCAGACAGGGCGCCTATGGCTACACCTTC
-	TRBV7-2	14	-	TRBJ1-3	CASSGRGSGNTIYF	TGTGCCAGCAGCGGCAGGGGCTCTGGAAACACCATATATTTT
TRBD1	TRBV19	17	-	TRBJ1-1	CASSIGTGGFLNTEAFF	TGTGCCAGTAGTATAGGGACAGGGGGCTTCCTCAACACTGAAGCTTTCTTT
TRBD1	TRBV2	17	-	TRBJ1-1	CASGEGGQFYPNTEAFF	TGTGCCAGCGGAGAAGGGGGACAGTTCTACCCTAACACTGAAGCTTTCTTT
TRBD2	TRBV30	20	once	TRBJ2-6	CAWSGGASGSLRAGANVLTF	TGTGCCTGGAGTGGGGGGGCTAGCGGGAGTCTACGGGCTGGGGCCAACGTCCTGACTTTC
-	TRBV10-2	14	-	TRBJ1-2	CASSSLRDTYGYTF	TGCGCCAGCAGTTCGCTCCGGGACACCTATGGCTACACCTTC
TRBD2	TRBV7-8	17	few	TRBJ2-5	CASSLHASGTKLETQYF	TGTGCCAGCAGCTTACACGCTAGCGGGACCAAGCTAGAGACCCAGTACTTC
TRBD1	TRBV6-1	14	-	TRBJ1-6	CASRTGDTNSPLHF	TGTGCCAGCAGGACAGGGGACACTAATTCACCCCTCCACTTT
-	TRBV6-1	15	-	TRBJ1-4	CASNFRGWVDEKLFF	TGTGCCAGCAATTTCAGGGGATGGGTGGATGAAAAACTGTTTTTT
TRBD2	TRBV7-8	16	once	TRBJ2-2	CASSLEKRGGTGELFF	TGTGCCAGCAGCTTAGAGAAGCGGGGGGGCACCGGGGAGCTGTTTTTT
-	TRBV7-8	15	-	TRBJ1-2	CASSSGPGVDDGYTF	TGTGCCAGCAGCTCAGGCCCCGGGGTAGACGATGGCTACACCTTC
TRBD1	TRBV6-5	15	-	TRBJ2-7	CASSYPGTGDYEQYF	TGTGCCAGCAGTTACCCCGGGACAGGGGACTACGAGCAGTACTTC
TRBD2	TRBV11-2	17	once	TRBJ2-1	CASSSGTSGGYYNEQFF	TGTGCCAGCAGCTCAGGGACTAGCGGGGGGTACTACAATGAGCAGTTCTTC
-	TRBV4-1	15	-	TRBJ1-4	CASSQVAGANEKLFF	TGCGCCAGCAGCCAAGTAGCAGGGGCTAATGAAAAACTGTTTTTT
-	TRBV6-6	15	-	TRBJ1-5	CASRPEVRANQPQHF	TGTGCCAGCCGACCGGAGGTAAGGGCCAATCAGCCCCAGCATTTT
TRBD1	TRBV19	17	-	TRBJ1-2	CASTDGGTGAKNYGYTF	TGTGCCAGTACCGACGGGGGGACAGGGGCGAAAAACTATGGCTACACCTTC
-	TRBV19	14	-	TRBJ2-1	CASSGLRDSYEQFF	TGTGCCAGTAGTGGCCTCCGGGACTCCTATGAGCAGTTCTTC
TRBD1	TRBV2	20	-	TRBJ2-6	CASSAYRRTGGVSGANVLTF	TGTGCCAGCAGCGCATACCGCCGGACAGGTGGAGTCTCTGGGGCCAACGTCCTGACTTTC
TRBD2	TRBV5-4	16	-	TRBJ2-1	CASSAQVSSGSNEQFF	TGTGCCAGCAGCGCCCAAGTGTCCAGCGGGAGTAATGAGCAGTTCTTC
TRBD1	TRBV30	12	-	TRBJ1-2	CAWPTGGDGYTF	TGTGCCTGGCCCACAGGGGGGGATGGCTACACCTTC
TRBD1	TRBV27	16	-	TRBJ2-7	CASSSDGTGGTYEQYF	TGTGCCAGCAGTTCAGACGGGACAGGGGGGACCTACGAGCAGTACTTC
TRBD1	TRBV18	17	-	TRBJ1-1	CASSPPGTGGGNTEAFF	TGTGCCAGCTCACCCCCCGGGACAGGGGGCGGGAACACTGAAGCTTTCTTT
TRBD1	TRBV15	14	-	TRBJ2-7	CATSRDRSGYEQYF	TGTGCCACCAGCAGGGACAGGTCTGGGTACGAGCAGTACTTC
TRBD1	TRBV9	14	-	TRBJ2-7	CASSDRDRGHEQYF	TGTGCCAGCAGCGACCGGGACAGGGGACACGAGCAGTACTTC
-	TRBV15	14	few	TRBJ1-5	CATSRGQINQPQHF	TGTGCCACCAGCAGAGGACAGATTAATCAGCCCCAGCATTTT
-	TRBV15	14	-	TRBJ2-2	CATSRGGGKGELFF	TGTGCCACCAGCAGGGGCGGCGGGAAGGGGGAGCTGTTTTTT
-	TRBV6-5	13	-	TRBJ1-2	CASSYGPNYGYTF	TGTGCCAGCAGTTACGGGCCTAACTATGGCTACACCTTC
TRBD2	TRBV5-1	15	-	TRBJ2-3	CASSLAGIGTDTQYF	TGCGCCAGCAGCTTAGCGGGAATCGGTACAGATACGCAGTATTTT
TRBD1	TRBV7-3	14	few	TRBJ2-1	CASSPGQAHNEQFF	TGTGCCAGCAGTCCTGGACAGGCCCACAATGAGCAGTTCTTC
-	TRBV18	12	-	TRBJ2-7	CASSLQGYEQYF	TGTGCCAGCTCGCTCCAGGGTTACGAGCAGTACTTC
TRBD2	TRBV15	16	-	TRBJ2-1	CATSRDSLAANNEQFF	TGTGCCACCAGCAGAGATTCGCTAGCGGCTAACAATGAGCAGTTCTTC
-	TRBV9	14	-	TRBJ1-4	CASSVGKEEEKLFF	TGTGCCAGCAGCGTAGGGAAAGAGGAGGAAAAACTGTTTTTT
TRBD1	TRBV25-1	14	-	TRBJ2-5	CASSDRGSQETQYF	TGTGCCAGCAGCGACAGGGGGAGCCAAGAGACCCAGTACTTC